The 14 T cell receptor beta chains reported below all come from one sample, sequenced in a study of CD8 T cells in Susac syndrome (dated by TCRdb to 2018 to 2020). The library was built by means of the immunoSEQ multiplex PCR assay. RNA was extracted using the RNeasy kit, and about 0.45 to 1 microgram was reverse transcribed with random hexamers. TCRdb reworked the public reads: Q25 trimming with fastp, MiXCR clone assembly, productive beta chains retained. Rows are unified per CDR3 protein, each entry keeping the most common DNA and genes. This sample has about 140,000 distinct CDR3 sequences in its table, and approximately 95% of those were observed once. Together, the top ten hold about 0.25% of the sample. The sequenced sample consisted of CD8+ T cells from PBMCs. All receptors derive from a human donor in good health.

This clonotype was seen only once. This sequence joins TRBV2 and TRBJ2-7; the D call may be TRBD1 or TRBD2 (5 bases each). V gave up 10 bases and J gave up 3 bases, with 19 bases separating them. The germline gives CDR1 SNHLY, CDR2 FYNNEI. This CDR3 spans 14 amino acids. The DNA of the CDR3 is TGTGCCAAGGACCGGGACGAAGGAAACTACGAGCAGTACTTC. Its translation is CAKDRDEGNYEQYF.

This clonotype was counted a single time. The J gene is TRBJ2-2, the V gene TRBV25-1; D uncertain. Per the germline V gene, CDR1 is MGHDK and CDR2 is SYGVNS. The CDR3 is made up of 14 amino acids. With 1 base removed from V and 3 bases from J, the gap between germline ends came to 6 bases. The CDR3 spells CASSESWDTGELFF. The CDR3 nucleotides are TGTGCCAGCAGTGAATCGTGGGACACCGGGGAGCTGTTTTTT.

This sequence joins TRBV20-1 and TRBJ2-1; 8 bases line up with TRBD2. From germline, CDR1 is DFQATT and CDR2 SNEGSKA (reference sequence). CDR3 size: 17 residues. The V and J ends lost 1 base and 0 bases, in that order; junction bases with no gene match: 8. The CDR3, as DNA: TGCAGTGCTAGAGTCACTAGCGGAGTAGCCTCCTACAATGAGCAGTTCTTC. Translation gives CSARVTSGVASYNEQFF.

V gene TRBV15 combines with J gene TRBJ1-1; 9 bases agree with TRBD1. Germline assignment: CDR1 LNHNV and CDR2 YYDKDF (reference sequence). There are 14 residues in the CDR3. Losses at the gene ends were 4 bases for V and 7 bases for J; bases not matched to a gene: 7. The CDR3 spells CATSIKQGANEAFF. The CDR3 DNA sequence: TGTGCCACCAGCATCAAACAGGGGGCGAATGAAGCTTTCTTT.

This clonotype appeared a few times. Here the CDR3 DNA reads TGTGCCAGCAGTTTCGGGGGTCACGAGCAGTACTTC. This encodes CASSFGGHEQYF. The gene calls are TRBV27 and TRBJ2-7, with D perhaps TRBD2 (6 bases). The CDR3 covers 12 residues. CDR1 is MNHEY, CDR2 SMNVEV, per germline (reference sequence). The V gene lost 3 bases and the J gene lost 5 bases, with 8 bases spanning the gap.

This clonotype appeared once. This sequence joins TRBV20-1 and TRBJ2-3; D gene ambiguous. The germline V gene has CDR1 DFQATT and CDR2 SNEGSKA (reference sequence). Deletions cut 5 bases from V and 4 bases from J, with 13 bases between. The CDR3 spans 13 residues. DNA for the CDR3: TGCAGTGCTCCGACAACAAAGCCAGATACGCAGTATTTT. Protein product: CSAPTTKPDTQYF.

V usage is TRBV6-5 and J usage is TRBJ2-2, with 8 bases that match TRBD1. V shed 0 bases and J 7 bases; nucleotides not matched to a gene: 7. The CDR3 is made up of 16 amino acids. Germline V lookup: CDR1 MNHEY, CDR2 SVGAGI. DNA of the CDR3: TGTGCCAGCAGTTACTCGATCAGGGGGCTCGGCGGGGAGCTGTTTTTT. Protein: CASSYSIRGLGGELFF.

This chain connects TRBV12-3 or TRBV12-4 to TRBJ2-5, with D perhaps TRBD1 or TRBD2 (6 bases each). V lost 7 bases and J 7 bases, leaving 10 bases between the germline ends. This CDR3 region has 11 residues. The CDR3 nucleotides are TGTGCCAGCATGGGGGGCGGGACCCAGTACTTC. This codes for CASMGGGTQYF.

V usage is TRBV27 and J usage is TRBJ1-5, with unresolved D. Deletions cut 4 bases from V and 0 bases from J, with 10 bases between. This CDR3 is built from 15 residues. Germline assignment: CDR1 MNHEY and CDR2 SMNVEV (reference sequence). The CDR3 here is CASSSQRNSNQPQHF. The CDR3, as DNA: TGTGCCAGCAGTTCACAAAGGAATAGCAATCAGCCCCAGCATTTT.

CDR3 residues: CASSASYNSGPSGYAFF. Here the CDR3 DNA reads TGTGCCAGCAGCGCCAGCTATAATTCAGGGCCTTCGGGGTATGCTTTCTTT. The rearrangement joins TRBV9 to TRBJ1-1; perhaps TRBD1 as D (5 bases). V was shortened by 3 bases and J by 11 bases, with 29 bases between the two germline ends. Germline loops: CDR1 SGDLS, CDR2 YYNGEE. The CDR3 has 17 amino acids.

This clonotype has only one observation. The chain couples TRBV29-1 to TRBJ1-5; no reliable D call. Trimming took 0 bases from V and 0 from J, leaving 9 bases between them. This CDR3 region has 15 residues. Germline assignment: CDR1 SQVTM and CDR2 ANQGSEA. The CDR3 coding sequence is TGCAGCGTTGAAGATGGCACGAATAGCAATCAGCCCCAGCATTTT. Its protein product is CSVEDGTNSNQPQHF.

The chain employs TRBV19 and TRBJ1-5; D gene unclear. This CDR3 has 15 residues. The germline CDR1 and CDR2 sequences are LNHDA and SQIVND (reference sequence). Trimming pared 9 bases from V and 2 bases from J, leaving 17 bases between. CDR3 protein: CASQNDPSGNQPQHF. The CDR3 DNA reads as TGTGCCAGCCAAAATGACCCCTCCGGCAATCAGCCCCAGCATTTT. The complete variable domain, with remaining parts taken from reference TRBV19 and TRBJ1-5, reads DGGITQSPKYLFRKEGQNVTLSCEQNLNHDAMYWYRQDPGQGLRLIYYSQIVNDFQKGDIAEGYSVSREKKESFPLTVTSAQKNPTAFYLCASQNDPSGNQPQHFGDGTRLSIL.

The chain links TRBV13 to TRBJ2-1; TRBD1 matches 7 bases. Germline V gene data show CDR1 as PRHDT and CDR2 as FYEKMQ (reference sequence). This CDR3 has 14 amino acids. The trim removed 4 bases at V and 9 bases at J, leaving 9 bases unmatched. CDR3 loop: CASSSRDRVGEQFF. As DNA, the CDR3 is TGTGCCAGCAGCTCCCGAGACAGGGTCGGTGAGCAGTTCTTC.

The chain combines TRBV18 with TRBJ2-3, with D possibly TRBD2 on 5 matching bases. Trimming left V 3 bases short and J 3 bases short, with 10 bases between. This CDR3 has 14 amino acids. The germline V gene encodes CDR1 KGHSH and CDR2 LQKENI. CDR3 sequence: CASSPTTTTDTQYF. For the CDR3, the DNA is TGTGCCAGCTCACCTACGACTACTACAGATACGCAGTATTTT.